These T cell receptor beta chains were read from a single sample in a study of cytomegalovirus exposure and HLA in healthy donors. Assay used: immunoSEQ multiplex PCR; TCRdb lists only in-frame clones, some missing. Seen here are approximately 110,000 clones, almost 90% observed once, and the top ten hold more than 2%. Input material: PBMCs. These receptors were taken from a woman aged 18 to 35 in good health and CMV-seronegative. The CDR3 runs from the conserved cysteine through the conserved F or W. The D gene is left open where the match is weak. Not every row has a clone size; where given, it reads once, few, many or a size class.

d_gene,abundance,j_gene,v_gene,len,CDR3aa,CDR3nt
TRBD2,.,TRBJ2-1,TRBV7-9,16,CASSRPTSGRPHEQFF,TGTGCCAGCAGCCGCCCCACTAGCGGGAGGCCCCATGAGCAGTTCTTC
TRBD1,.,TRBJ1-2,TRBV5-4,13,CASSLQGRNGYTF,TGTGCCAGCAGCCTACAGGGGAGGAATGGCTACACCTTC
TRBD2,.,TRBJ2-5,TRBV6-5,15,CASSRDRAGQETQYF,TGTGCCAGCAGCCGCGATAGAGCGGGGCAAGAGACCCAGTACTTC
TRBD1,.,TRBJ1-5,TRBV6-1,14,CASSTGDNDQPQHF,TGTGCCAGCAGTACAGGGGACAATGATCAGCCCCAGCATTTT
.,.,TRBJ2-7,TRBV19,17,CASSIEPPRDKDYEQYF,TGTGCCAGTAGTATAGAACCCCCCCGGGACAAGGACTACGAGCAGTACTTC
.,.,TRBJ1-2,TRBV28,13,CASSLEHPYGYTF,TGTGCCAGCAGTTTAGAACACCCCTATGGCTACACCTTC
.,.,TRBJ1-2,TRBV7-9,12,CASTPTLAGYTF,TGTGCCAGCACCCCAACCCTGGCTGGCTACACCTTC
.,.,TRBJ2-7,TRBV6-1,14,CASSEDLFTYEQYF,TGTGCCAGCAGTGAAGACTTGTTTACCTACGAGCAGTACTTC
TRBD1,.,TRBJ2-7,TRBV4-1,14,CASSKPGQAYEQYF,TGCGCCAGCAGTAAACCGGGACAGGCCTACGAGCAGTACTTC
TRBD1,.,TRBJ2-7,TRBV28,15,CASSFMGQARYEQYF,TGTGCCAGCAGTTTCATGGGACAGGCTCGATACGAGCAGTACTTC
.,few,TRBJ1-2,TRBV20-1,10,CSARDNGYTF,TGCAGTGCTAGAGATAATGGCTACACCTTC
TRBD1,.,TRBJ2-7,TRBV6-5,14,CASSYGDREYEQYF,TGTGCCAGCAGTTACGGGGACAGGGAATACGAGCAGTACTTC
.,once,TRBJ2-3,TRBV15,13,CATSTQSTDTQYF,TGTGCCACCAGCACCCAGTCCACAGATACGCAGTATTTT
TRBD1,.,TRBJ1-2,TRBV19,13,CASHRDRPYGYTF,TGTGCCAGCCATAGGGACAGGCCGTATGGCTACACCTTC
.,.,TRBJ1-2,TRBV15,14,CATSRGRGNYGYTF,TGTGCCACCAGCAGAGGACGGGGGAACTATGGCTACACCTTC
.,.,TRBJ2-2,TRBV5-1,14,CASSLQGPAGELFF,TGCGCCAGCAGCTTACAGGGTCCGGCCGGGGAGCTGTTTTTT
.,.,TRBJ2-7,TRBV2,13,CASVFGSSYEQYF,TGTGCCAGTGTTTTTGGGAGCTCCTACGAGCAGTACTTC
TRBD1,once,TRBJ2-1,TRBV5-4,17,CASSLTGTGGRRNEQFF,TGTGCCAGCAGCTTGACCGGGACAGGGGGCAGGAGGAATGAGCAGTTCTTC
.,.,TRBJ1-5,TRBV28,15,CASTYQGGGNQPQHF,TGTGCCAGCACCTATCAGGGAGGAGGCAATCAGCCCCAGCATTTT
.,.,TRBJ1-5,TRBV5-6,13,CASSLGDFGPQHF,TGTGCCAGCAGCTTGGGTGACTTCGGGCCCCAGCATTTT
TRBD2,.,TRBJ2-1,TRBV7-9,16,CASSFSTALAGGEQFF,TGTGCCAGCAGCTTCTCCACCGCGCTAGCGGGAGGTGAGCAGTTCTTC
.,.,TRBJ2-2,TRBV9,16,CASSVSGGNPTGELFF,TGTGCCAGCAGCGTTTCAGGGGGGAACCCCACCGGGGAGCTGTTTTTT
TRBD1,.,TRBJ2-1,TRBV28,14,CASSLYRGYNEQFF,TGTGCCAGCAGTTTGTACAGGGGCTACAATGAGCAGTTCTTC
TRBD1,.,TRBJ1-5,TRBV5-6,16,CASSLAATGVNQPQHF,TGTGCCAGCAGCTTAGCCGCTACAGGGGTCAATCAGCCCCAGCATTTT
TRBD1,.,TRBJ2-2,TRBV27,16,CASSRRQGTNTGELFF,TGTGCCAGCAGCCGCCGACAGGGGACGAACACCGGGGAGCTGTTTTTT
.,.,TRBJ2-3,TRBV9,14,CASSVGDSADTQYF,TGTGCCAGCAGCGTTGGGGACTCGGCAGATACGCAGTATTTT
.,.,TRBJ2-5,TRBV30,12,CAWSVATETQYF,TGTGCCTGGAGTGTCGCTACGGAGACCCAGTACTTC
.,.,TRBJ1-2,TRBV15,14,CATSRDLTVDGYTF,TGTGCCACCAGCAGAGATCTGACAGTAGATGGCTACACCTTC
.,.,TRBJ2-6,TRBV5-4,19,CASSPQEGAVISGANVLTF,TGTGCCAGCAGCCCCCAGGAGGGGGCGGTAATCTCTGGGGCCAACGTCCTGACTTTC
TRBD2,.,TRBJ2-7,TRBV18,14,CASSRDGGAYEQYF,TGTGCCAGCTCACGGGACGGGGGGGCCTACGAGCAGTACTTC
TRBD1,.,TRBJ2-2,TRBV5-4,16,CASSSNRGTNTGELFF,TGTGCCAGCAGCTCCAACAGGGGGACGAACACCGGGGAGCTGTTTTTT
TRBD2,.,TRBJ2-3,TRBV28,17,CASSFRLLAVSADTQYF,TGTGCCAGCAGTTTCCGCTTACTAGCGGTTAGCGCAGATACGCAGTATTTT
TRBD1,.,TRBJ1-5,TRBV27,15,CASSAGTGVDQPQHF,TGTGCCAGCAGTGCCGGGACAGGGGTTGATCAGCCCCAGCATTTT
.,.,TRBJ1-2,TRBV9,14,CASSPGQSPSGYTF,TGTGCCAGCAGCCCTGGACAGTCCCCGTCTGGCTACACCTTC
.,.,TRBJ1-3,TRBV25-1,17,CASSPTGFTTSGNTIYF,TGTGCCAGCAGTCCCACAGGGTTTACGACCTCTGGAAACACCATATATTTT